The T cell receptor beta chain described here comes from a study of T cell changes during pregnancy in multiple sclerosis. Clones were read by immunoSEQ multiplex PCR, and TCRdb kept only the in-frame ones, dropping some. In the table there are around 30,000 clones, more than 70% of which are singletons. The CDR3 spans 15 residues. The germline gives CDR1 SQVTM, CDR2 ANQGSEA. V dropped 3 bases and J dropped 0; count of bases not matched to a gene: 5. This TCR derives from a female donor with multiple sclerosis, enrolled in a pregnancy study. The material was CD8+ T cells from peripheral blood mononuclear cells, obtained in the first trimester of pregnancy. This chain joins TRBV29-1 and TRBJ2-7, with TRBD2 matching 10 bases. The CDR3 here is CSVENTSGTSYEQYF. The CDR3 DNA sequence: TGCAGCGTTGAGAATACTAGCGGGACCTCCTACGAGCAGTACTTC.